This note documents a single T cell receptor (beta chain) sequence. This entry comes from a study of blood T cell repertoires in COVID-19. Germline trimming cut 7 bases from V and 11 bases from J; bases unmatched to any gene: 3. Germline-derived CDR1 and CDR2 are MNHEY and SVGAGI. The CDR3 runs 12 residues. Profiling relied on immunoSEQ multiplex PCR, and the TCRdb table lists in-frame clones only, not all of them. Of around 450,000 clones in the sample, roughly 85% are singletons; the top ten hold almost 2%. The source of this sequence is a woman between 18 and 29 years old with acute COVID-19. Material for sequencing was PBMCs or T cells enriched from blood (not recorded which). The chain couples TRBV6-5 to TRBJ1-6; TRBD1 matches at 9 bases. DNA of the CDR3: TGTGCCAGCAAGACAGGGGGGACACCCCTCCACTTT. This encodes CASKTGGTPLHF.